These 23 T cell receptor beta chains came from one sample sequenced in a study of cytomegalovirus exposure and HLA in healthy donors. The PCR contained 60 Vbeta and 13 Jbeta primers. Sequenced by immunoSEQ multiplex PCR; TCRdb stores in-frame clones only, minus some. This table holds about 120,000 clones, 65% to 80% found once. Sequencing was carried out using PBMCs. These receptor sequences come from a female donor in good health and CMV-seronegative.

Comment on this clone: Additional DNA sequences in this sample encode the identical CDR3. CDR3 DNA: TGTGCCAGCAGCTTGGGGCAGGGTGGATACGAGCAGTACTTC. This sequence encodes CASSLGQGGYEQYF. This chain connects TRBV5-4 to TRBJ2-7; TRBD1 might be the D (5 bases). There are 14 residues in the CDR3. V gave up 0 bases and J gave up 4 bases, with 11 bases separating them. Germline V lookup: CDR1 SGHNT, CDR2 YYREEE (reference sequence).

This clone was detected a few times. The chain combines TRBV7-9 with TRBJ1-1; D gene ambiguous. Germline V CDR1 and CDR2: SEHNR, FQNEAQ (reference sequence). The V gene lost 8 bases and the J gene lost 5 bases, with 9 bases spanning the gap. CDR3 length equals 11 residues. The CDR3 DNA sequence: TGTGCCAGCGGGGAGCAGACTGAAGCTTTCTTT. Translated: CASGEQTEAFF. Drawing the rest from reference TRBV7-9 and TRBJ1-1, the complete variable domain is DTGVSQNPRHKITKRGQNVTFRCDPISEHNRLYWYRQTLGQGPEFLTYFQNEAQLEKSRLLSDRFSAERPKGSFSTLEIQRTEQGDSAMYLCASGEQTEAFFGQGTRLTVV.

The V and J genes are TRBV6-1 and TRBJ1-2, with D uncertain. Per germline, CDR1 MNHNS and CDR2 SASEGT. This CDR3 comprises 15 residues. Trimming removed 1 base from V and 5 bases from J, with 14 bases in between. CDR3 loop: CASSEGPTRGYGYTF. DNA of the CDR3: TGTGCCAGCAGTGAAGGCCCAACAAGAGGGTATGGCTACACCTTC.

The V call is TRBV7-9, the J call TRBJ1-2; no clear D gene. Trimming stripped 4 bases from V and 5 bases from J, with 14 bases between. This CDR3 has 14 residues. The V gene's germline CDR1 is SEHNR and CDR2 FQNEAQ (reference sequence). The CDR3 bases are TGTGCCAGCAGCTCCCAGGTTTTTGGGTATGGCTACACCTTC. Its translation is CASSSQVFGYGYTF.

The chain links TRBV19 to TRBJ1-5; TRBD1 matches at 7 bases. Losses at the gene ends were 0 bases for V and 8 bases for J; bases not matched to a gene: 13. Looked up from germline, CDR1 is LNHDA and CDR2 is SQIVND (reference sequence). The CDR3 extends over 17 amino acids. The CDR3 region is CASSIDPTGYEMEPQHF. In nucleotides, the CDR3 is TGTGCCAGTAGTATAGATCCGACAGGGTATGAGATGGAGCCCCAGCATTTT.

This sequence joins TRBV13 and TRBJ2-5, with 8 bases fitting TRBD2. J was trimmed by 5 bases and V by 5 bases; bases with no gene match: 4. The CDR3 contains 13 residues. Germline V CDR1 and CDR2: PRHDT, FYEKMQ (reference sequence). The CDR3 here is CASSPGGVETQYF. The CDR3 bases are TGTGCCAGCAGCCCCGGGGGGGTTGAGACCCAGTACTTC.

The rearrangement joins TRBV2 to TRBJ2-5; weak D call: TRBD1 (5 bases). The better agreement between TRBJ2-7 and the DNA end casts doubt on the J call. This CDR3 has 15 amino acids. CDR1 and CDR2 from the germline V gene are SNHLY and FYNNEI. CDR3 sequence reads: CASRGPGLSPYEQYF. The CDR3 coding sequence is TGTGCCAGCAGGGGGCCCGGGCTTTCCCCCTACGAGCAGTACTTC.

CDR3 in DNA: TGTGCCAGCAGCGTAGGGGGGCGAACCGGGGAGCTGTTTTTT. It yields the protein CASSVGGRTGELFF. The genes are TRBV9 and TRBJ2-2; possible D gene TRBD1, 6 bases. The length of the CDR3 is 14 residues. Trimming pared 0 bases from V and 5 bases from J, leaving 8 bases between. Germline V gives CDR1 SGDLS, CDR2 YYNGEE.

The chain couples TRBV5-1 to TRBJ2-1; the D is unclear. There are 15 residues in the CDR3. Trimming cost V 2 bases and J 8 bases, with 17 bases left between them. Germline-derived CDR1 and CDR2 are SGHRS and YFSETQ. CDR3: CASSFITTVGDEQFF. DNA for the CDR3: TGCGCCAGCAGCTTTATAACAACAGTGGGTGATGAGCAGTTCTTC.

V gene TRBV5-6 combines with J gene TRBJ1-1; TRBD1 might be the D (5 bases). CDR1 and CDR2 (germline): SGHDT, YYEEEE. Trimming took off 2 bases at V and 3 bases at J, with 17 bases between the two ends. CDR3 length: 16 residues. The CDR3 loop is CASSFGFVAGHTEAFF. Here the CDR3 DNA reads TGTGCCAGCAGCTTCGGTTTTGTGGCAGGGCACACTGAAGCTTTCTTT.

The chain employs TRBV9 and TRBJ2-1, with TRBD2 matching 9 bases. The junction had 15 bases not matched to a gene; V was cut back by 0 bases and J by 8 bases. The CDR3 runs 18 residues. The germline CDR1 and CDR2 sequences are SGDLS and YYNGEE. The CDR3 protein is CASSVATMGGGAPYEQFF. The CDR3, as DNA: TGTGCCAGCAGCGTAGCTACAATGGGCGGGGGGGCTCCCTATGAGCAGTTCTTC.

V is TRBV30 and J is TRBJ1-1; D is uncertain. V was clipped by 5 bases and J by 1 base, with 8 bases between them. CDR1 is GTSNPN, CDR2 SVGIG, per germline (reference sequence). The CDR3 contains 12 residues. In DNA form, the CDR3 reads TGTGCCTGGGGACTGTGGAACACTGAAGCTTTCTTT. Translating it yields CAWGLWNTEAFF.

This chain joins TRBV28 and TRBJ1-5; possibly TRBD1 for D (5 bases). This CDR3 is 14 amino acids long. Per germline, CDR1 MDHEN and CDR2 SYDVKM. Between the trimmed V and J ends, which lost 2 bases and 5 bases, there was a span of 10 bases. The CDR3: CASSLGQGHQPQHF. CDR3 coding DNA: TGTGCCAGCAGTTTAGGGCAGGGCCATCAGCCCCAGCATTTT.

This sequence joins TRBV19 and TRBJ1-2; D remains ambiguous. The germline V gene has CDR1 LNHDA and CDR2 SQIVND (reference sequence). V shed 4 bases and J shed 2 bases, with 11 bases lying between them. CDR3 length equals 14 residues. CDR3 region: CASSKLSRNYGYTF. The CDR3 DNA is TGTGCCAGTAGTAAGTTGAGTCGAAACTATGGCTACACCTTC. Combining the CDR3 with reference TRBV19 and TRBJ1-2 gives the whole variable domain DGGITQSPKYLFRKEGQNVTLSCEQNLNHDAMYWYRQDPGQGLRLIYYSQIVNDFQKGDIAEGYSVSREKKESFPLTVTSAQKNPTAFYLCASSKLSRNYGYTFGSGTRLTVV.

The chain uses TRBV4-1 and TRBJ1-6, with a tentative D call TRBD1 (6 bases). The CDR3 contains 15 residues. With 4 bases removed from V and 9 bases from J, the gap between germline ends came to 16 bases. The germline V gene encodes CDR1 MGHRA and CDR2 YSYEKL. The CDR3 protein is CASSPTGGAGSPLHF. Written as DNA, the CDR3 is TGCGCCAGCAGCCCGACTGGGGGGGCTGGTTCACCCCTCCACTTT.

V and J are TRBV6-1 and TRBJ2-1; TRBD1 agrees at 10 bases. This CDR3 spans 14 amino acids. CDR1 is MNHNS and CDR2 is SASEGT in the germline V gene. V lost 7 bases to trimming and J lost 10 bases; unmatched junction nucleotides: 10. DNA of the CDR3: TGTGCCAGCAACCGGGACAGGGGCAGAAGGGAGCAGTTCTTC. Protein product: CASNRDRGRREQFF.

V gene TRBV21-1 combines with J gene TRBJ1-3; the table's D call, TRBD1, has no DNA check behind it. TRBV21-1 is noted as a pseudogene. The CDR3 totals 16 residues. CDR3 nucleotides: TGTGCCAGCAGCACTCGACAGGGGGCTACGGGAAACACCATATATTTT. It specifies CASSTRQGATGNTIYF.

The CDR3: CASEPGGAYGYTF. The CDR3 DNA reads TGTGCTAGTGAACCGGGGGGGGCATATGGCTACACCTTC. V gene TRBV12-5 combines with J gene TRBJ1-2; maybe TRBD1 (6 bases). V was clipped by 7 bases and J by 5 bases, with 14 bases between them. The CDR3 length is 13 residues. CDR1 LGHNT and CDR2 FRNRAP come from the germline V gene.

This chain links TRBV6-1 with TRBJ1-2; D is unresolved. With 1 base removed from V and 3 bases from J, the gap between germline ends came to 12 bases. Germline V gives CDR1 MNHNS, CDR2 SASEGT. This CDR3 contains 15 residues. CDR3 region: CASSEVWGGHYGYTF. CDR3 coding DNA: TGTGCCAGCAGTGAAGTTTGGGGAGGACACTATGGCTACACCTTC.

V is TRBV19 and J is TRBJ2-7; D is uncertain. CDR1 LNHDA and CDR2 SQIVND come from the germline V gene (reference sequence). Between the trimmed V and J ends, which lost 5 bases and 6 bases, there was a span of 20 bases. The CDR3 length is 15 residues. The CDR3 nucleotides read TGTGCCAGTAGTCGTCTGGCGGATGGCTTGTGCGAGCAGTACTTC. Amino acid sequence: CASSRLADGLCEQYF.

V and J are TRBV2 and TRBJ2-5; TRBD2 aligns across 8 bases. V lost 6 bases to trimming and J lost 14 bases; unmatched junction nucleotides: 14. This CDR3 contains 13 residues. Looked up from germline, CDR1 is SNHLY and CDR2 is FYNNEI. In DNA form, the CDR3 reads TGTGCCAGCAGACCGGGCGGGGGGCCACAAAGATACTTC. Protein sequence: CASRPGGGPQRYF.

This sequence joins TRBV9 and TRBJ2-1, with TRBD2 matching 8 bases. The CDR3 consists of 14 residues. J gave up 15 bases and V 7 bases, and 18 bases lay outside the gene matches. From germline, CDR1 is SGDLS and CDR2 YYNGEE. The CDR3 nucleotides read TGTGCCAGCGGCACCGGGACTAGGGCTTTGAGTGTGTTCTTC. The encoded protein is CASGTGTRALSVFF.

V gene TRBV6-4 combines with J gene TRBJ1-2; 9 nucleotides align to TRBD1. CDR1 is MRHNA and CDR2 is SNTAGT in the germline V gene. V lost 3 bases, J lost 6 bases, and 11 bases stayed unmatched. The CDR3 is 16 residues long. In DNA, the CDR3 is TGTGCCAGCAGTGAAGGAGTAGGGACAGGGTGGAATGGCTACACCTTC. This codes for CASSEGVGTGWNGYTF.